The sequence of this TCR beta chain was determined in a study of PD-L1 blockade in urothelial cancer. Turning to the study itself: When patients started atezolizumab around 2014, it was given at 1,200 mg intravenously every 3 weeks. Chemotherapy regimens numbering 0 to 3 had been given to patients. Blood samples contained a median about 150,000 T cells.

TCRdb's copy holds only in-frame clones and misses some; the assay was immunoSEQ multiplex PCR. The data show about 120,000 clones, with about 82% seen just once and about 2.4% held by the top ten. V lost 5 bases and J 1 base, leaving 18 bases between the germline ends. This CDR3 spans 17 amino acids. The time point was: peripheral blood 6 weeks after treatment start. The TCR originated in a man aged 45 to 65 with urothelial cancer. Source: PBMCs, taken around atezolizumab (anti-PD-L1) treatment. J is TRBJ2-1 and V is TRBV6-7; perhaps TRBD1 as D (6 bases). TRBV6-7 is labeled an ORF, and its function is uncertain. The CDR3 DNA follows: TGTGCCAGCAGTCCCCTTCGGTCTAGGGGGTCCTACAATGAGCAGTTCTTC. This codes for CASSPLRSRGSYNEQFF.